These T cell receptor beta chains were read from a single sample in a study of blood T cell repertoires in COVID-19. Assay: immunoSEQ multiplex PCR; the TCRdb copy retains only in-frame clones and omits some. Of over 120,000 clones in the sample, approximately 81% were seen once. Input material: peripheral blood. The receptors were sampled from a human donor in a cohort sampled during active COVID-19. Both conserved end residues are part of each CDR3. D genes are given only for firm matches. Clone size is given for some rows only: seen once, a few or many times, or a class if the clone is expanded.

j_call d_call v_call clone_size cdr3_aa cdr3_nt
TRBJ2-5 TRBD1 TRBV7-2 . CASSPQTGYQETQYF TGTGCCAGCAGCCCCCAGACAGGGTACCAAGAGACCCAGTACTTC
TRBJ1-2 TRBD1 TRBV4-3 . CASSHLNPGQNYGYTF TGCGCCAGCAGCCACCTAAATCCGGGACAGAACTATGGCTACACCTTC
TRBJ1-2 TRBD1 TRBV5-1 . CASSLGQQGAYGYTF TGCGCCAGCAGCTTGGGTCAACAGGGGGCTTATGGCTACACCTTC
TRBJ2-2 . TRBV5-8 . CASSLVVLRTGELFF TGTGCCAGCAGCTTGGTAGTACTACGCACCGGGGAGCTGTTTTTT
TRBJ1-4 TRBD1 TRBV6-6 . CASTSGTGREKLFF TGTGCCAGCACCTCCGGGACAGGAAGAGAAAAACTGTTTTTT
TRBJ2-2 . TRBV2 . CASSEDGTSIGELFF TGTGCCAGCAGTGAAGATGGCACTAGTATCGGGGAGCTGTTTTTT
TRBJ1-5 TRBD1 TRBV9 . CASSEQGGQPQHF TGTGCCAGCAGCGAACAGGGGGGCCAGCCCCAGCATTTT
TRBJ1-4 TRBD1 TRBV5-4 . CASSLQTGGAREKLFF TGTGCCAGCAGCTTACAAACAGGGGGCGCACGGGAAAAACTGTTTTTT
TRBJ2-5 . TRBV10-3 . CAISDSGSQETQYF TGTGCCATCAGTGATTCAGGATCGCAAGAGACCCAGTACTTC
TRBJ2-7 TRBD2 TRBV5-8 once CASSFGGRAGNEQYF TGTGCCAGCAGCTTTGGCGGGAGGGCCGGTAACGAGCAGTACTTC
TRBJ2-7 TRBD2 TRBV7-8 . CASSGRLTSGNEQYF TGTGCCAGCAGCGGACGTCTGACTAGCGGGAACGAGCAGTACTTC
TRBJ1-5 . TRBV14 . CASSQGVGPQHF TGTGCCAGCAGCCAAGGAGTCGGGCCCCAGCATTTT
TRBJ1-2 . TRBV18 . CASSPRPQGDDYGYTF TGTGCCAGCTCACCACGCCCCCAAGGGGATGACTATGGCTACACCTTC
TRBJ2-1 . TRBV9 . CASSGQGLTDEQFF TGTGCCAGCAGCGGCCAGGGGTTGACGGATGAGCAGTTCTTC
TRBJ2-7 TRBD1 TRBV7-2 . CASSFDRVSYEQYF TGTGCCAGCAGCTTTGACAGGGTATCCTACGAGCAGTACTTC
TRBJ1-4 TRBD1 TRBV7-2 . CASRHTGTGDEKLFF TGTGCCAGCAGGCATACCGGGACAGGGGATGAAAAACTGTTTTTT
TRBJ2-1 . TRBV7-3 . CASSSAVTYNEQFF TGTGCCAGCAGCTCAGCGGTTACCTACAATGAGCAGTTCTTC
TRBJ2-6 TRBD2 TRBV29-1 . CSATSGSSISGANVLTF TGCAGCGCGACTAGCGGGAGCTCAATCTCTGGGGCCAACGTCCTGACTTTC
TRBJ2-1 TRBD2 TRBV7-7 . CASSPTSGSLYNEQFF TGTGCCAGCAGCCCGACTAGCGGGAGTCTTTACAATGAGCAGTTCTTC
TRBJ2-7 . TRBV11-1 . CASSWTPSYEQYF TGTGCCAGCAGCTGGACACCTTCCTACGAGCAGTACTTC
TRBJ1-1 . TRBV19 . CASSISQALTEAFF TGTGCCAGTAGTATTTCTCAAGCCCTAACTGAAGCTTTCTTT
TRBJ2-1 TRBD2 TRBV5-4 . CASSLPGLAGYNEQFF TGTGCCAGCAGCTTGCCGGGACTAGCGGGGTACAATGAGCAGTTCTTC
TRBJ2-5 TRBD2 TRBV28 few CASTLLAGIGQETQYF TGTGCCAGCACCTTACTAGCGGGGATAGGCCAAGAGACCCAGTACTTC